This TCR beta chain was sequenced during a study of T cell responses to AZD1222 COVID-19 vaccine. TCRdb's table, derived via immunoSEQ multiplex PCR, lists solely in-frame clones and lacks some. The repertoire includes 120,000 or so clones, roughly 90% of them detected once, and about 1.6% sits in the top ten. The sequence came from an adult in good health. The input for sequencing was peripheral blood, taken on day 0 of AZD1222 vaccination.

This chain's CDR3 is CASREVGLTNTEAFF. CDR3 nucleotide sequence: TGCGCCAGCAGAGAGGTAGGACTGACGAACACTGAAGCTTTCTTT. The chain couples TRBV5-1 to TRBJ1-1; D not resolved. Trimming removed 5 bases from V and 1 base from J, with 15 bases in between. The CDR3 sequence is 15 residues long. The germline V gene encodes CDR1 SGHRS and CDR2 YFSETQ. The variable domain in full, completed from reference TRBV5-1 and TRBJ1-1, reads KAGVTQTPRYLIKTRGQQVTLSCSPISGHRSVSWYQQTPGQGLQFLFEYFSETQRNKGNFPGRFSGRQFSNSRSEMNVSTLELGDSALYLCASREVGLTNTEAFFGQGTRLTVV.